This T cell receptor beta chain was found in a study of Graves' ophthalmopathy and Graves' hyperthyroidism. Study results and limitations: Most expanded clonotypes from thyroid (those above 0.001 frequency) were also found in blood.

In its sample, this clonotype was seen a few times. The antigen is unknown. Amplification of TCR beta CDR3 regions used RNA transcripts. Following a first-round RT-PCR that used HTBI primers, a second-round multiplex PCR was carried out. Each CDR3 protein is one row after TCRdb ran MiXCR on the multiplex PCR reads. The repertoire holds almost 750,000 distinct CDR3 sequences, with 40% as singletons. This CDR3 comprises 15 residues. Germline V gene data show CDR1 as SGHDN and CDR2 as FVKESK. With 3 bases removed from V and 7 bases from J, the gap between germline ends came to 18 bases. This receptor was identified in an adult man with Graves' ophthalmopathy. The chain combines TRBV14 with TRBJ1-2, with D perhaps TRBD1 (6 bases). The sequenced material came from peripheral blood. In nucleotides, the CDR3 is TGTGCCAGCAGCCAGCGCAGGACAGCCCAGGGTGGCTACACCTTC. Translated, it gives CASSQRRTAQGGYTF.